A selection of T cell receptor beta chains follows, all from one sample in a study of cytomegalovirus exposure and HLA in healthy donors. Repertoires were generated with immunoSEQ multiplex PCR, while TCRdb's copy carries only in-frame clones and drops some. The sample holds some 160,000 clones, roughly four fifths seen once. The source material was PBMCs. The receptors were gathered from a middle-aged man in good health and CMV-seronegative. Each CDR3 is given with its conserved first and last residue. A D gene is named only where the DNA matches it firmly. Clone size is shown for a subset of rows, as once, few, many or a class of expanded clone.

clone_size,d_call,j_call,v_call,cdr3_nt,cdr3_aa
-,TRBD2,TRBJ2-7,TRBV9,TGTGCCAGCAGCGTAGAGGGGACTAGCCCCCACGAGCAGTACTTC,CASSVEGTSPHEQYF
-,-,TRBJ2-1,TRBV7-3,TGTGCCAGCAGCCCCCGTATAGACAGTTACAATGAGCAGTTCTTC,CASSPRIDSYNEQFF
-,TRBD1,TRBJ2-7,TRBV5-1,TGCGCCAGCACTCCCTTCTTGGGACAGGGGGTTTTGGAGCAGTACTTC,CASTPFLGQGVLEQYF
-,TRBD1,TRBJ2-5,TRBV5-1,TGCGCCAGCAGCCAGGGGGAAGAGACCCAGTACTTC,CASSQGEETQYF
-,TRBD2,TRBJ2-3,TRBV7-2,TGTGCCAGCAGCCCGGGAGCGGGACGACGCACAGATACGCAGTATTTT,CASSPGAGRRTDTQYF
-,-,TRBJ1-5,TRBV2,TGTGCCAGTCGGGGAGGGCCCGCGAATTGGCCCCAGCATTTT,CASRGGPANWPQHF
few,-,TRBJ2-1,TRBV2,TGTGCCAGCAGTGAAAGCGGAGGTGAGCAGTTCTTC,CASSESGGEQFF
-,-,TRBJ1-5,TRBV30,TGTGCCTGGAGTCTAGGGAAGACAGCTCATCAGTCCCAGCATTTT,CAWSLGKTAHQSQHF
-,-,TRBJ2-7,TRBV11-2,TGTGCCAGCAGCCCCCTTAGGGGTCCGACCCATTTCTACGAGCAGTACTTC,CASSPLRGPTHFYEQYF
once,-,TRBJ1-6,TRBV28,TGTGCCAGCAGTTTTAGTTCACCCCTCCACTTT,CASSFSSPLHF
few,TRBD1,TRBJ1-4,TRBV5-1,TGCGCCAGCCGTGATAGGGGACAGCATAATGAAAAACTGTTTTTT,CASRDRGQHNEKLFF
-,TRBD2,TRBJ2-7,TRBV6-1,TGTGCCAGCAGTGGGACTAGCGGGAGGTACGAGCAGTACTTC,CASSGTSGRYEQYF
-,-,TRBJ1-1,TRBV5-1,TGCGCCAGCAGCTTTTCAGGGTCGAACACTGAAGCTTTCTTT,CASSFSGSNTEAFF
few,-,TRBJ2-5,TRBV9,TGTGCCAGCAGCGTAGATGGCGAGACCCAGTACTTC,CASSVDGETQYF
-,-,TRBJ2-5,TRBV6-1,TGTGCCAGCAGGAAAGGGGCCACACGAGAGACCCAGTACTTC,CASRKGATRETQYF
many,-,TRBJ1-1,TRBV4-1,TGCGCCAGCAGCCCTCTGTTACAGCTCATGAACACTGAAGCTTTCTTT,CASSPLLQLMNTEAFF
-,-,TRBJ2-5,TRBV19,TGTGCCAGTAGTATAGATCGCGGCGCCAGGGCCCAGTACTTC,CASSIDRGARAQYF
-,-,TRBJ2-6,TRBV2,TGTGCCGGCTCTGGGGCCAACGGCCTGACTTTC,CAGSGANGLTF
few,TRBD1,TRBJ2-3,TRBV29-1,TGCAGCGTTGCGGGACAGTCTTCTTTGGCAGATACGCAGTATTTT,CSVAGQSSLADTQYF
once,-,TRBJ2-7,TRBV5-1,TGCGCCAGCAGCTTAGAACTTCGATACGAGCAGTACTTC,CASSLELRYEQYF
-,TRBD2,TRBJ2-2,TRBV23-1,TGCGCCAGCAGTCAATCGCTGGGGGGACTAGCGGGTTGGAGCGGGGAGCTGTTTTTT,CASSQSLGGLAGWSGELFF
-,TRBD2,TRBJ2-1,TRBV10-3,TGTGCCATCAGTGAGCCGCCTAGCGGCGCCTACAATGAGCAGTTCTTC,CAISEPPSGAYNEQFF
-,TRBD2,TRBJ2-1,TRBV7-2,TGTGCCAGCAGCTTAAACGCGGGAGGGTACAATGAGCAGTTCTTC,CASSLNAGGYNEQFF
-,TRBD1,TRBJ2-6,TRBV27,TGTGCCAGCACCGCCGACAGGGCCGGGGCCAACGTCCTGACTTTC,CASTADRAGANVLTF
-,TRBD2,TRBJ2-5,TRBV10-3,TGTGCCATCAGTGCTGGAGCGGGAGCAATGGAGACCCAGTACTTC,CAISAGAGAMETQYF
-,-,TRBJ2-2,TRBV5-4,TGTGCCAGCAGCTTCGACACCGGGGAGCTGTTTTTT,CASSFDTGELFF
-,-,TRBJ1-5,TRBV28,TGTGCCAGCAACAGGTTGGCAGATCAGCCCCAGCATTTT,CASNRLADQPQHF
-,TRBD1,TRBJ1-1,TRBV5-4,TGTGCCAGCAGCTGGGGACAGTGGACTGAAGCTTTCTTT,CASSWGQWTEAFF
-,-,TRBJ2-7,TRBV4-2,TGTGCCAGCAGCCAAGATATGGGGGCGGGACAGCCCTACGAGCAGTACTTC,CASSQDMGAGQPYEQYF
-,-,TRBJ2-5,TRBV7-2,TGTGCCAGCAGCTTAGAGCCGAGGGGGGAGACCCAGTACTTC,CASSLEPRGETQYF
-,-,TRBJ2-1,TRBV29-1,TGCAGCGTTTTCCGGACAGCAAATTCCTACAATGAGCAGTTCTTC,CSVFRTANSYNEQFF
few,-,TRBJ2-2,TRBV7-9,TGTTCCAGCAGCTTTGCCGGGACAAAATACACCGGGGAGCTGTTTTTT,CSSSFAGTKYTGELFF
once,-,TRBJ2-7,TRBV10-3,TGTGCCATCAGCCGGGGAACCGCCTACGAGCAGTACTTC,CAISRGTAYEQYF
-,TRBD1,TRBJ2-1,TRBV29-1,TGCAGCGTCAGGGGGTCGGATGAGCAGTTCTTC,CSVRGSDEQFF
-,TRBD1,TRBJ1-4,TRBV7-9,TGTTCCAGCAGCTTAATCGACAGGGTAGCCAAACTGTTTTTT,CSSSLIDRVAKLFF
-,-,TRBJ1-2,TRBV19,TGTGCCAGTAGTCCCAGGGGAAGCAACTATGGCTACACCTTC,CASSPRGSNYGYTF
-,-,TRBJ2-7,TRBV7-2,TGTGCCAGCAGCCCGAGCTACGAGCAGTACTTC,CASSPSYEQYF
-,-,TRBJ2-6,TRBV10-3,TGTGCCATCAGTGCAATGAGCTCTGGGGCCAACGGCCTGACTTTC,CAISAMSSGANGLTF
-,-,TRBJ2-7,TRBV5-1,TGCGCCAGCAGCCCGGACAGTAACGAGCAGTACTTC,CASSPDSNEQYF
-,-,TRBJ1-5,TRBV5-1,TGCGCCAGCAGCTTACAGGGTGGCGGTCAGCCCCAGCATTTT,CASSLQGGGQPQHF
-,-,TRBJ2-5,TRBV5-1,TGCGCCAGCAGCACCTCCCCACGGGAGACCCAGTACTTC,CASSTSPRETQYF
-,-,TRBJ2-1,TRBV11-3,TGTGCCAGCAGCTTAGGCAGGGGCCCCTACAATGAGCAGTTCTTC,CASSLGRGPYNEQFF
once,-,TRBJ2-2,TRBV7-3,TGTGCCAGCAGCTTGGGACTTAACACCGGGGAGCTGTTTTTT,CASSLGLNTGELFF
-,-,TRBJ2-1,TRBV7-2,TGTGCCAGCGGGTCAGGGGCGCGGCAGTTCTTC,CASGSGARQFF
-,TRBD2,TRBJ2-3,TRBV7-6,TGTGCCAGCAGCTTAGAACTAGCGGAAAGCACAGATACGCAGTATTTT,CASSLELAESTDTQYF
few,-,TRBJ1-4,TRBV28,TGTGCCACCTTGACAGACCCTAATGAAAAACTGTTTTTT,CATLTDPNEKLFF
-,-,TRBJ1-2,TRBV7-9,TGTGCCAGCAGCCAACGGGGGTACTATGGCTACACCTTC,CASSQRGYYGYTF
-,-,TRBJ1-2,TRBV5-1,TGCGCCAGCGGGCAGGCCCCCATGGATGGCTACACCTTC,CASGQAPMDGYTF
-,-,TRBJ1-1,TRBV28,TGTGCCAGCAGCCTACGTCGGGGAATATCCCTAGCTTTCTTT,CASSLRRGISLAFF
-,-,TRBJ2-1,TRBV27,TGTGCCAGCAGTTTAGTACCCACAGGGTTGTACAATGAGCAGTTCTTC,CASSLVPTGLYNEQFF
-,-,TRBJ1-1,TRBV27,TGTGCCAGCAGTCCGCCTGCGCGGGGGCTGCACACTGAAGCTTTCTTT,CASSPPARGLHTEAFF
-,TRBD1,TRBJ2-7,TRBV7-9,TGTTCCAGCAGCTTAATGATGACAGGGGCTTCCCACGAGCAGTACTTC,CSSSLMMTGASHEQYF
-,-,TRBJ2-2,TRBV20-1,TGCAGTGCTCGGGGCACCGGGGAGCTGTTTTTT,CSARGTGELFF
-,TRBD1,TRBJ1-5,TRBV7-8,TGTGCCAGCAGCCGGACAGGGGCTACCATAATGCAGCCCCAGCATTTT,CASSRTGATIMQPQHF